This T cell receptor (beta chain) was sequenced during a study of cytomegalovirus exposure and HLA in healthy donors. Amplification used 60 Vbeta primers and 13 Jbeta primers. Original processing notes: About 11 million of the 80 million or so unique TCR beta chains counted in a later analysis were shared. TCRdb's table, derived via immunoSEQ multiplex PCR, lists solely in-frame clones and lacks some. That table supplies the V and J calls and clone size; D and trimming were determined from the DNA. This table has some 150,000 clones, around 84% appearing once. The table lists this clone with a count of one. Its antigen is currently unknown. This CDR3 contains 15 residues. The V end lost 3 bases, the J end lost 0 bases, and 11 bases lay between the germline ends. CDR1 is LGHNA, CDR2 YNFKEQ, per germline. The study, taken as a whole, reports: Roughly even sequencing depth across donors was the assumption behind the presence/absence analyses. Reportedly, TCR beta sequences accurately predicted HLA-A and HLA-B alleles in most subjects.

The gene calls are TRBV4-2 and TRBJ1-1; D perhaps matches TRBD1 (6 bases). The sequence was collected from a woman aged 18-29 years in good health and CMV-seronegative. The sample taken for sequencing was PBMCs. CDR3 in amino acids: CASSHSQGMNTEAFF. The CDR3 region has the DNA TGTGCCAGCAGCCACAGTCAGGGGATGAACACTGAAGCTTTCTTT.